One and the same sample provided the 8 T cell receptor beta chains below, sequenced in a study of blood T cell repertoires in COVID-19. Sequencing was performed with immunoSEQ multiplex PCR; in TCRdb, only in-frame clones are kept and a portion is missing. The sample lists 99,000 or so clones; about 90% were seen once. Specimen: peripheral blood. Every receptor here comes from a man between 45 and 60 years old with COVID-19, enrolled during active disease.

This clone was seen once. This chain uses TRBV27 with TRBJ2-1, with D maybe TRBD2 (5 bases). Germline CDR1 MNHEY, CDR2 SMNVEV (reference sequence). Trimming cost V 6 bases and J 9 bases, with 9 bases left between them. The CDR3 runs to 11 residues. The CDR3 region has the DNA TGTGCCAGCAGGTTTGGAGGTGAGCAGTTCTTC. Residues: CASRFGGEQFF.

The CDR3 loop is CASSSGTGDTDTQYF. The CDR3 region has the DNA TGCGCCAGCAGTTCCGGGACAGGGGACACAGATACGCAGTATTTT. J is TRBJ2-3 and V is TRBV5-1, with TRBD1 matching 10 bases. CDR1 is SGHRS and CDR2 is YFSETQ in the germline V gene. The CDR3 consists of 15 residues. J was trimmed by 2 bases and V by 5 bases; bases with no gene match: 5. Full variable domain (outside the CDR3, taken from reference TRBV5-1 and TRBJ2-3): KAGVTQTPRYLIKTRGQQVTLSCSPISGHRSVSWYQQTPGQGLQFLFEYFSETQRNKGNFPGRFSGRQFSNSRSEMNVSTLELGDSALYLCASSSGTGDTDTQYFGPGTRLTVL.

The count of this clone is one. The CDR3 reads CATSDRWHNSPLHF. As DNA, the CDR3 is TGTGCCACCAGTGACAGGTGGCATAATTCACCCCTCCACTTT. The rearrangement joins TRBV24-1 to TRBJ1-6; D call uncertain. Trimming removed 4 bases from V and 5 bases from J, with 8 bases in between. CDR1 and CDR2 from the germline V gene are KGHDR and SFDVKD. The CDR3 consists of 14 residues.

The V call is TRBV19, the J call TRBJ2-3; 9 bases are shared with TRBD1. J lost 4 bases, V lost 1 base, and 0 bases had no gene match. CDR1 and CDR2 (germline): LNHDA, SQIVND (reference sequence). The CDR3 has 14 residues. The CDR3: CASSIGQGADTQYF. CDR3 nucleotides: TGTGCCAGTAGTATAGGACAGGGGGCAGATACGCAGTATTTT. Combining the CDR3 with reference TRBV19 and TRBJ2-3 gives the whole variable domain DGGITQSPKYLFRKEGQNVTLSCEQNLNHDAMYWYRQDPGQGLRLIYYSQIVNDFQKGDIAEGYSVSREKKESFPLTVTSAQKNPTAFYLCASSIGQGADTQYFGPGTRLTVL.

This clone showed up just once. The chain couples TRBV10-1 to TRBJ1-1; the D gene is possibly TRBD1 (6 bases). The CDR3 loop spans 16 amino acids. The V gene lost 4 bases and the J gene lost 2 bases, with 17 bases spanning the gap. CDR1 and CDR2 from the germline V gene are WNHNN and SYGVQD (reference sequence). CDR3 nucleotides: TGCGCCAGCAGTGCCCCTCCAGACAGGATAAACACTGAAGCTTTCTTT. Amino acids: CASSAPPDRINTEAFF.

This rearrangement joins TRBV28 to TRBJ1-1; D is unclear. This CDR3 comprises 11 residues. Looked up from germline, CDR1 is MDHEN and CDR2 is SYDVKM. V was trimmed by 3 bases and J by 8 bases, leaving 7 bases between them. In DNA, the CDR3 is TGTGCCAGCAGTTTTAAACAGGAAGCTTTCTTT. Its translation is CASSFKQEAFF.

The chain is built from TRBV20-1 and TRBJ1-2; D is perhaps TRBD1 (5 bases). The germline gives CDR1 DFQATT, CDR2 SNEGSKA (reference sequence). The CDR3 spans 15 residues. Trimming removed 3 bases from V and 3 bases from J, with 17 bases in between. The CDR3 protein is CSASPPGDLYYGYTF. Here the CDR3 DNA reads TGCAGTGCTAGTCCCCCGGGGGACTTATACTATGGCTACACCTTC.

This clone has a single count. This rearrangement joins TRBV18 to TRBJ1-6; D is unresolved. CDR1 KGHSH and CDR2 LQKENI come from the germline V gene. CDR3 size: 14 residues. Trimming pared 6 bases from V and 8 bases from J, leaving 14 bases between. DNA of the CDR3: TGTGCCAGCTCTCTGCAAAACCGGGATTCACCCCTCCACTTT. It specifies CASSLQNRDSPLHF.